The 32 T cell receptor beta chains presented below share a single source sample, sequenced in a study of shared clonotypes between healthy human individuals. Repertoires were generated with immunoSEQ multiplex PCR, while TCRdb's copy carries only in-frame clones and drops some. The profile shows a few hundred thousand clones, 95% to 96% of them singletons. The naive CD8 population came from CD45RO-negative cells selected for CCR7, without terminally differentiated effector memory CD45RA+ cells. Sequencing input: naive CD8+ T cells sorted from blood. All receptors come from a young woman in good health.

Only one count was recorded for this clone. The chain combines TRBV4-1 with TRBJ2-7; D gene ambiguous. The V end lost 0 bases, the J end lost 4 bases, and 16 bases lay between the germline ends. The germline V gene encodes CDR1 MGHRA and CDR2 YSYEKL. This CDR3 has 16 amino acids. CDR3 nucleotides: TGCGCCAGCAGCCAAGATCCCGGTACAATGGCGTACGAGCAGTACTTC. As protein: CASSQDPGTMAYEQYF.

This clone has a handful of counts. The CDR3 nucleotides read TGTGCCAGCAGCCAAGGACGGGGACAGGTCTACGAGCAGTACTTC. Its protein is CASSQGRGQVYEQYF. The chain recombines TRBV4-2 with TRBJ2-7; 8 bases map to TRBD1. The CDR3 sequence is 15 residues long. The germline V gene has CDR1 LGHNA and CDR2 YNFKEQ. V dropped 1 base and J dropped 3; count of bases not matched to a gene: 5.

The chain links TRBV4-1 to TRBJ2-1, with 9 bases matching TRBD2. Per the germline V gene, CDR1 is MGHRA and CDR2 is YSYEKL. The V gene end was trimmed by 1 base and the J gene end by 8 bases; junction bases not matched to a gene: 9. CDR3 length equals 16 residues. The CDR3 DNA sequence: TGCGCCAGCAGCCAAGCCCAAGCGGGAGGATTCGATGAGCAGTTCTTC. Residues: CASSQAQAGGFDEQFF.

V is TRBV30 and J is TRBJ2-5; D is uncertain. The J call is doubtful: the DNA matches TRBJ2-7 better. The CDR3 consists of 13 residues. Germline values: CDR1 GTSNPN, CDR2 SVGIG (reference sequence). The CDR3: CAWSLGATYEQYF. CDR3 sequence (DNA): TGTGCCTGGAGCCTTGGAGCTACCTACGAGCAGTACTTC.

CDR3 nucleotide sequence: TGTGCCAGCAGCTCTGGACCGAGGAATGAAAAACTGTTTTTT. This encodes CASSSGPRNEKLFF. The genes are TRBV7-9 and TRBJ1-4; no firm D call. Germline CDR1 and CDR2: SEHNR and FQNEAQ (reference sequence). V lost 4 bases, J lost 5 bases, and 11 bases lay in between. The CDR3 covers 14 residues.

This clone has only a few counts. This rearrangement joins TRBV6-5 to TRBJ1-2; a possible D gene is TRBD1 (6 bases). The CDR3 spans 14 residues. Trimming took off 0 bases at V and 7 bases at J, with 12 bases between the two ends. Germline values: CDR1 MNHEY, CDR2 SVGAGI. The CDR3 DNA follows: TGTGCCAGCAGTTACTCGGGGGCTCGGGGTGGCTACACCTTC. As protein: CASSYSGARGGYTF.

The chain joins TRBV5-6 to TRBJ2-1; 12 nucleotides match TRBD2. The V gene's germline CDR1 is SGHDT and CDR2 YYEEEE. J lost 0 bases, V lost 0 bases, and 1 base had no gene match. The CDR3 has 17 amino acids. This chain's CDR3 is CASSLGLAGVSYNEQFF. The CDR3 DNA sequence: TGTGCCAGCAGCTTGGGACTAGCGGGAGTCTCCTACAATGAGCAGTTCTTC.

This sequence joins TRBV28 and TRBJ2-1, with D possibly TRBD2 on 6 matching bases. V shed 5 bases and J shed 8 bases, with 10 bases lying between them. The CDR3 is 12 residues long. Germline assignment: CDR1 MDHEN and CDR2 SYDVKM. CDR3 region: CASSLAYDEQFF. The CDR3 DNA follows: TGTGCCAGCAGTCTAGCGTACGATGAGCAGTTCTTC.

The chain combines TRBV6-5 with TRBJ2-5, with 8 nucleotides matching TRBD1. The trim removed 1 base at V and 5 bases at J, leaving 6 bases unmatched. This CDR3 is built from 15 residues. Per the germline V gene, CDR1 is MNHEY and CDR2 is SVGAGI. The CDR3 region has the DNA TGTGCCAGCAGTTACTGGACAGGGCGAGGGGAGACCCAGTACTTC. Protein product: CASSYWTGRGETQYF.

CDR3 sequence (DNA): TGTGCCAGCAGTCGTACCGGGACTCCGGCTCTGGATGGAAACACCATATATTTT. Translating it yields CASSRTGTPALDGNTIYF. This chain connects TRBV5-4 to TRBJ1-3, with D tentatively TRBD1 (5 bases). V was shortened by 5 bases and J by 3 bases, with 24 bases between the two germline ends. Per germline, CDR1 SGHNT and CDR2 YYREEE (reference sequence). The CDR3 is 18 amino acids.

V gene TRBV14 combines with J gene TRBJ2-5, with D possibly TRBD1 on 5 matching bases. Deletions cut 1 base from V and 5 bases from J, with 11 bases between. This CDR3 region has 14 residues. From germline, CDR1 is SGHDN and CDR2 FVKESK. The CDR3 sequence is CASSQVQDRETQYF. CDR3 DNA sequence: TGTGCCAGCAGCCAAGTACAGGACCGGGAGACCCAGTACTTC.

Details on this clone: Other nucleotide sequences in the sample specify the same CDR3. This chain joins TRBV4-2 and TRBJ1-1; D ambiguous. There are 12 residues in the CDR3. Trimming cost V 1 base and J 4 bases, with 4 bases left between them. Germline V CDR1 and CDR2: LGHNA, YNFKEQ. The CDR3 nucleotides read TGTGCCAGCAGCCAAGTGGGCACTGAAGCTTTCTTT. It translates to CASSQVGTEAFF.

This rearrangement joins TRBV13 to TRBJ2-2; D unclear. Trimming took off 5 bases at V and 6 bases at J, with 13 bases between the two ends. The germline CDR1 and CDR2 sequences are PRHDT and FYEKMQ (reference sequence). This CDR3 region has 14 residues. CDR3 region: CASSPSTGPGELFF. For the CDR3, the DNA is TGTGCCAGCAGCCCTTCGACCGGACCCGGGGAGCTGTTTTTT.

The chain carries TRBV28 and TRBJ2-7; possibly TRBD2 for D (5 bases). CDR1 is MDHEN and CDR2 is SYDVKM in the germline V gene. The ends were cut back, 7 bases at V and 4 bases at J, with 17 bases in the middle. The CDR3 sequence is 14 residues long. The CDR3: CASTDLGRDYEQYF. CDR3 nucleotide sequence: TGTGCCAGCACGGACTTAGGCCGCGATTACGAGCAGTACTTC.

The chain combines TRBV7-2 with TRBJ2-1, with D hard to call. The CDR3 totals 12 residues. Trimming pared 8 bases from V and 2 bases from J, leaving 7 bases between. CDR1 SGHTA and CDR2 FQGNSA come from the germline V gene. The CDR3 sequence is CASGPAYNEQFF. For the CDR3, the DNA is TGTGCCAGCGGGCCCGCCTACAATGAGCAGTTCTTC.

The chain couples TRBV25-1 to TRBJ2-1; D gene uncertain. Germline assignment: CDR1 MGHDK and CDR2 SYGVNS. The CDR3 contains 11 residues. V dropped 11 bases and J dropped 6 bases, with 11 bases sitting between them. The CDR3 DNA follows: TGTGCCTGCCGTCGGGCCAATGAGCAGTTCTTC. Translating it yields CACRRANEQFF.

This chain joins TRBV28 and TRBJ2-4; no definite D call. CDR1 is MDHEN and CDR2 is SYDVKM in the germline V gene. The CDR3 length is 17 residues. Trimming took off 1 base at V and 3 bases at J, with 16 bases between the two ends. CDR3: CASSLFRPNLGKNIQYF. Written as DNA, the CDR3 is TGTGCCAGCAGTTTATTTCGGCCAAATTTGGGCAAAAACATTCAGTACTTC.

V gene TRBV5-1 combines with J gene TRBJ2-1; D is perhaps TRBD2 (6 bases). This CDR3 contains 12 residues. V lost 3 bases to trimming and J lost 9 bases, with 10 bases between them. The germline V gene encodes CDR1 SGHRS and CDR2 YFSETQ. The CDR3 region has the DNA TGCGCCAGCAGCTCTGGCGGGACTGAGCAGTTCTTC. Protein sequence: CASSSGGTEQFF. Based on the CDR3 plus reference TRBV5-1 and TRBJ2-1, the full variable domain is KAGVTQTPRYLIKTRGQQVTLSCSPISGHRSVSWYQQTPGQGLQFLFEYFSETQRNKGNFPGRFSGRQFSNSRSEMNVSTLELGDSALYLCASSSGGTEQFFGPGTRLTVL.

V is TRBV7-9 and J is TRBJ1-2; 7 positions agree with TRBD1. CDR1 and CDR2 from the germline V gene are SEHNR and FQNEAQ (reference sequence). V shed 1 base and J 3 bases; nucleotides not matched to a gene: 2. The CDR3 spans 14 residues. CDR3 coding DNA: TGTGCCAGCAGCTTAGTAGGGGGCGACTATGGCTACACCTTC. Translated: CASSLVGGDYGYTF. Combining the CDR3 with reference TRBV7-9 and TRBJ1-2 gives the whole variable domain DTGVSQNPRHKITKRGQNVTFRCDPISEHNRLYWYRQTLGQGPEFLTYFQNEAQLEKSRLLSDRFSAERPKGSFSTLEIQRTEQGDSAMYLCASSLVGGDYGYTFGSGTRLTVV.

This chain uses TRBV2 with TRBJ2-7; tentative D call: TRBD2 (5 bases). The CDR3 is 15 amino acids. Germline loops: CDR1 SNHLY, CDR2 FYNNEI. Trimming took 8 bases from V and 5 from J, leaving 22 bases between them. This chain's CDR3 is CASGNVFGESDEQYF. The DNA of the CDR3 is TGTGCCAGCGGAAACGTATTCGGGGAGAGCGACGAGCAGTACTTC.

This chain links TRBV7-9 with TRBJ2-6; D unclear. Germline assignment: CDR1 SEHNR and CDR2 FQNEAQ (reference sequence). V was trimmed by 2 bases and J by 0 bases, leaving 11 bases between them. The CDR3 runs to 17 residues. CDR3 bases: TGTGCCAGCAGCTTAATGCAAGCCCCCTCTGGGGCCAACGTCCTGACTTTC. Translation: CASSLMQAPSGANVLTF.

The rearrangement joins TRBV19 to TRBJ2-2; D unclear. The germline V and J ends were trimmed by 3 bases and 7 bases, with 12 bases remaining between them. CDR3 size: 14 residues. CDR1 is LNHDA, CDR2 SQIVND, per germline (reference sequence). The CDR3 nucleotides read TGTGCCAGTAGTATCGCGGTCACACTCGGGGAGCTGTTTTTT. It specifies CASSIAVTLGELFF.

This chain uses TRBV4-1 with TRBJ1-3; 10 bases are shared with TRBD1. CDR1 MGHRA and CDR2 YSYEKL come from the germline V gene. This CDR3 is built from 16 residues. With 3 bases clipped from V and 3 bases from J, the junction kept 5 bases outside the gene matches. CDR3 coding DNA: TGCGCCAGCAGCCATCGGGACAGGGGAGATGGAAACACCATATATTTT. This sequence encodes CASSHRDRGDGNTIYF.

V is TRBV19 and J is TRBJ2-1; D ambiguous. CDR1 and CDR2 from the germline V gene are LNHDA and SQIVND (reference sequence). The CDR3 is made up of 14 amino acids. V was shortened by 2 bases and J by 5 bases, with 10 bases between the two germline ends. Written as DNA, the CDR3 is TGTGCCAGTAGTATACCCTACAACCACAATGAGCAGTTCTTC. Its protein product is CASSIPYNHNEQFF. Complete variable domain (other parts from reference TRBV19 and TRBJ2-1): DGGITQSPKYLFRKEGQNVTLSCEQNLNHDAMYWYRQDPGQGLRLIYYSQIVNDFQKGDIAEGYSVSREKKESFPLTVTSAQKNPTAFYLCASSIPYNHNEQFFGPGTRLTVL.

V usage is TRBV7-9 and J usage is TRBJ1-2; no reliable D call. CDR1 is SEHNR and CDR2 is FQNEAQ in the germline V gene (reference sequence). The CDR3 has 14 residues. With 5 bases removed from V and 4 bases from J, the gap between germline ends came to 14 bases. The CDR3 sequence: CASSPPWTVYGYTF. The CDR3, as DNA: TGTGCCAGCAGCCCCCCCTGGACGGTCTATGGCTACACCTTC.

This chain connects TRBV5-1 to TRBJ2-7; D is uncertain. The CDR3 has 13 amino acids. The V end was cut by 4 bases, the J end by 0 bases, with 8 bases between. Germline assignment: CDR1 SGHRS and CDR2 YFSETQ. CDR3 nucleotides: TGCGCCAGCAGCGAACTCCTCTCCTACGAGCAGTACTTC. Residues: CASSELLSYEQYF.

This CDR3 is CASSVQGRYNEQFF. As DNA, the CDR3 is TGTGCCAGCAGTGTACAGGGACGTTACAATGAGCAGTTCTTC. V is TRBV2 and J is TRBJ2-1; possibly TRBD1 for D (6 bases). V lost 4 bases and J 4 bases, leaving 11 bases between the germline ends. Germline V gene lookup returns CDR1 SNHLY and CDR2 FYNNEI. This CDR3 is built from 14 residues.

The CDR3 DNA is TGTGCCAGCAGCTTGGGTAGCGGGCCGTACAATGAGCAGTTCTTC. It is translated as CASSLGSGPYNEQFF. V usage is TRBV7-9 and J usage is TRBJ2-1, with 7 bases that match TRBD2. Trimming at V came to 3 bases and at J to 4 bases, leaving 6 bases not matched to a gene. CDR3 length: 15 residues. Germline loops: CDR1 SEHNR, CDR2 FQNEAQ (reference sequence).

V is TRBV5-6 and J is TRBJ1-1; D is undetermined. This CDR3 contains 13 residues. V was clipped by 0 bases and J by 6 bases, with 9 bases between them. CDR1 is SGHDT and CDR2 is YYEEEE in the germline V gene. The CDR3: CASSLGVGSEAFF. The DNA of the CDR3 is TGTGCCAGCAGCTTGGGGGTGGGCTCTGAAGCTTTCTTT.

This clone is a singleton in its sample. The gene calls are TRBV7-8 and TRBJ2-7; D is ambiguous. Deletions cut 4 bases from V and 4 bases from J, with 5 bases between. Germline V gene sequence: CDR1 SGHVS, CDR2 FQNEAQ. The CDR3 spans 11 residues. As DNA, the CDR3 is TGTGCCAGCAGCTCTCCGTACGAGCAGTACTTC. Residues: CASSSPYEQYF.

The chain joins TRBV5-4 to TRBJ2-7; the match to TRBD2 covers 12 bases. The CDR3 contains 17 residues. V lost 4 bases to trimming and J lost 3 bases; unmatched junction nucleotides: 11. Looked up from germline, CDR1 is SGHNT and CDR2 is YYREEE (reference sequence). The CDR3 protein is CASSAGTSGFGGYEQYF. The CDR3 bases are TGTGCCAGCAGCGCCGGGACTAGCGGGTTCGGGGGCTACGAGCAGTACTTC.

This clone was detected a few times. Here the CDR3 reads CASRVIRDRVYEQYF. CDR3 DNA: TGTGCCAGCAGGGTAATCCGGGACAGGGTCTACGAGCAGTACTTC. The rearrangement uses TRBV27 and TRBJ2-7; TRBD1 matches at 9 bases. The germline CDR1 and CDR2 sequences are MNHEY and SMNVEV (reference sequence). The CDR3 covers 15 residues. The V segment lost 6 bases and the J segment 3 bases; nucleotides outside the gene matches: 9.